The following is a T cell receptor beta chain sequence with its context. The data are from a study of radiation and T cells in renal cell carcinoma. The time point was: baseline pretreatment blood. Treatment indicated: 15 Gy SBRT to primary tumor, nephrectomy 4 weeks later. Germline CDR1 and CDR2: SGHNT and YYREEE (reference sequence). With 5 bases clipped from V and 3 bases from J, the junction kept 10 bases outside the gene matches. This CDR3 is built from 15 residues. TCRdb's table, derived via immunoSEQ multiplex PCR, lists solely in-frame clones and lacks some. The sample has about 160,000 clones, 88% seen once.

The sample consisted of blood, taken from a patient whose treatment included radiotherapy and nephrectomy. This chain connects TRBV5-4 to TRBJ1-1, with 7 positions matching TRBD1. This TCR was recovered from a woman aged 65 to 85 with renal cell carcinoma. The CDR3 loop is CASSSRTGRHTEAFF. In DNA, the CDR3 is TGTGCCAGCAGTTCCAGGACAGGCCGCCACACTGAAGCTTTCTTT.